Following are 22 T cell receptor beta chains from one sample sequenced in a study of PD-L1 blockade in urothelial cancer. Measured with immunoSEQ multiplex PCR; TCRdb has only the in-frame clones, and not every one. The table lists roughly 38,000 clones, roughly four fifths of them singletons, with roughly 7% in the top ten. As to time point: pretreatment peripheral blood. Material: PBMCs, obtained around atezolizumab (anti-PD-L1) treatment. These receptors originate from a man aged 55 to 69 with urothelial cancer.

This sequence joins TRBV28 and TRBJ1-1; 9 bases align to TRBD1. Per germline, CDR1 MDHEN and CDR2 SYDVKM. This CDR3 has 14 amino acids. V dropped 7 bases and J dropped 3; count of bases not matched to a gene: 6. Here the CDR3 DNA reads TGTGCCAGCAAGACCGGGACAGGGTACACTGAAGCTTTCTTT. Protein product: CASKTGTGYTEAFF.

This clone appeared once. The rearrangement uses TRBV7-6 and TRBJ2-7, with 9 bases aligning to TRBD1. Germline loops: CDR1 SGHVS, CDR2 FNYEAQ. The length of the CDR3 is 13 residues. The V segment lost 5 bases and the J segment 7 bases; nucleotides outside the gene matches: 6. This CDR3 reads CASSRDREAEQYF. CDR3 in DNA: TGTGCCAGCAGCCGGGACAGGGAGGCGGAGCAGTACTTC.

The CDR3 spells CASSPRATGGEETQYF. DNA of the CDR3: TGTGCCAGCTCACCACGGGCGACAGGGGGCGAAGAGACCCAGTACTTC. The V call is TRBV18, the J call TRBJ2-5; 10 nucleotides align to TRBD1. The CDR3 is made up of 16 amino acids. V was clipped by 1 base and J by 3 bases; unmatched bases: 5. CDR1 and CDR2 from the germline V gene are KGHSH and LQKENI.

A single count supports this clone. The V call is TRBV7-2, the J call TRBJ2-1; no clear D gene. From germline, CDR1 is SGHTA and CDR2 FQGNSA. CDR3 length equals 12 residues. V shed 5 bases and J shed 4 bases, with 6 bases lying between them. The CDR3 nucleotides read TGTGCCAGCAGCCCTGTGTACAATGAGCAGTTCTTC. This translates into CASSPVYNEQFF.

The genes are TRBV2 and TRBJ2-7; 9 bases map to TRBD1. V gave up 6 bases and J gave up 5 bases; unmatched junction bases: 8. CDR1 SNHLY and CDR2 FYNNEI come from the germline V gene. The CDR3 extends over 14 amino acids. The CDR3 coding sequence is TGTGCCAGCAGCCGGGACAGGGCGCTGAACGAGCAGTACTTC. Amino acid sequence: CASSRDRALNEQYF.

V and J are TRBV4-2 and TRBJ1-5; no firm D call. CDR1 LGHNA and CDR2 YNFKEQ come from the germline V gene. V was clipped by 2 bases and J by 4 bases, with 12 bases between them. This CDR3 is built from 15 residues. The DNA of the CDR3 is TGTGCCAGCAGCCAAAGTCACGGAGGGAATCAGCCCCAGCATTTT. Encoded protein: CASSQSHGGNQPQHF.

This chain joins TRBV18 and TRBJ2-7; 9 bases fit TRBD2. Germline V gene data show CDR1 as KGHSH and CDR2 as LQKENI. This CDR3 has 17 residues. J gave up 1 base and V 3 bases, and 10 bases lay outside the gene matches. The DNA of the CDR3 is TGTGCCAGCTCACCTTCCCTGGCGGGGGGGGAATCCTACGAGCAGTACTTC. It is translated as CASSPSLAGGESYEQYF.

The genes are TRBV28 and TRBJ1-6, with TRBD1 matching over 7 bases. The V and J ends lost 5 bases and 7 bases, in that order; junction bases with no gene match: 8. Germline CDR1 and CDR2: MDHEN and SYDVKM. The CDR3 is made up of 15 amino acids. The CDR3 spells CASSPSTGMNSPLHF. CDR3 nucleotides: TGTGCCAGCAGTCCCTCGACAGGGATGAATTCACCCCTCCACTTT.

The chain links TRBV5-4 to TRBJ1-2, with D tentatively TRBD1 (5 bases). The CDR3 is 14 amino acids. The ends were cut back, 5 bases at V and 3 bases at J, with 14 bases in the middle. Germline V gene lookup returns CDR1 SGHNT and CDR2 YYREEE (reference sequence). CDR3 DNA: TGTGCCAGCAGTGGAGGGGCGTTAGACTATGGCTACACCTTC. It encodes CASSGGALDYGYTF.

V gene TRBV7-9 combines with J gene TRBJ2-1, with D tentatively TRBD2 (7 bases). Looked up from germline, CDR1 is SEHNR and CDR2 is FQNEAQ (reference sequence). V lost 6 bases and J 8 bases, leaving 17 bases between the germline ends. The CDR3 covers 14 residues. CDR3 loop: CASRGGRGIDEQFF. The CDR3 bases are TGTGCCAGCAGGGGGGGGAGGGGGATCGATGAGCAGTTCTTC.

The V gene is TRBV25-1, the J gene TRBJ1-1; 7 positions agree with TRBD1. Germline V CDR1 and CDR2: MGHDK, SYGVNS. V shed 8 bases, J shed 7 bases, and the junction held 10 bases outside the gene matches. The CDR3 spans 13 residues. For the CDR3, the DNA is TGTGCCAGCGGAGACTACAGGGGAAGTGAAGCTTTCTTT. Amino acid sequence: CASGDYRGSEAFF.

This chain uses TRBV6-5 with TRBJ2-3; 9 bases line up with TRBD2. V shed 6 bases and J 6 bases; nucleotides not matched to a gene: 7. The CDR3 extends over 14 amino acids. The germline gives CDR1 MNHEY, CDR2 SVGAGI. This chain's CDR3 is CASSPRRGGDTQYF. As DNA, the CDR3 is TGTGCCAGCAGCCCTAGGCGGGGGGGGGATACGCAGTATTTT.

The chain uses TRBV6-6 and TRBJ1-1, with D possibly being TRBD1 (6 bases). Germline values: CDR1 MNHNY, CDR2 SVGAGI (reference sequence). V lost 4 bases and J 0 bases, leaving 15 bases between the germline ends. This CDR3 is built from 16 residues. Here the CDR3 DNA reads TGTGCCAGCAGTTTCCAGGGGATTGAGATGAACACTGAAGCTTTCTTT. This gives the protein CASSFQGIEMNTEAFF.

V and J are TRBV11-2 and TRBJ1-2; a weak D match, TRBD1 (5 bases). The V gene lost 5 bases and the J gene lost 8 bases, with 24 bases spanning the gap. Germline values: CDR1 SGHAT, CDR2 FQNNGV. The CDR3 contains 16 residues. The CDR3 DNA sequence: TGTGCCAGCAGCCAAGCAACAGGTTCTCTCCTAGGAGGCTACACCTTC. It encodes CASSQATGSLLGGYTF.

The rearrangement uses TRBV12-5 and TRBJ2-3, with TRBD1 matching 7 bases. The trim removed 3 bases at V and 8 bases at J, leaving 2 bases unmatched. This CDR3 is 12 amino acids long. The V gene's germline CDR1 is LGHNT and CDR2 FRNRAP. The CDR3 nucleotides are TGTGCTAGTGGTTTTCACAGGGGTACGCAGTATTTT. It specifies CASGFHRGTQYF.

The rearrangement joins TRBV6-5 to TRBJ2-4, with D maybe TRBD2 (5 bases). V lost 1 base and J 3 bases, leaving 10 bases between the germline ends. This CDR3 contains 15 residues. Germline V lookup: CDR1 MNHEY, CDR2 SVGAGI. CDR3 sequence (DNA): TGTGCCAGCAGTTACTTTGTAGAGGGCAAAAACATTCAGTACTTC. Protein: CASSYFVEGKNIQYF.

The CDR3 reads CSAAPGTEQFF. CDR3 in DNA: TGCAGTGCGGCCCCAGGCACTGAGCAGTTCTTC. The J gene is TRBJ2-1, the V gene TRBV20-1; D not certain. CDR3 size: 11 residues. V lost 6 bases to trimming and J lost 9 bases, with 12 bases between them. Germline lookup yields CDR1 DFQATT and CDR2 SNEGSKA (reference sequence).

The genes are TRBV28 and TRBJ1-4; a weak D match, TRBD1 (6 bases). This CDR3 has 15 residues. Deletions cut 6 bases from V and 6 bases from J, with 17 bases between. The germline V gene has CDR1 MDHEN and CDR2 SYDVKM. The DNA of the CDR3 is TGTGCCAGCAGACCCTCCGGGACACCGGATGAAAAACTGTTTTTT. Protein: CASRPSGTPDEKLFF.

V is TRBV28 and J is TRBJ1-3; TRBD1 might be the D (5 bases). Trimming took off 3 bases at V and 0 bases at J, with 9 bases between the two ends. The CDR3 totals 15 residues. Per the germline V gene, CDR1 is MDHEN and CDR2 is SYDVKM. The CDR3 loop is CASSLFTGSGNTIYF. For the CDR3, the DNA is TGTGCCAGCAGTTTGTTCACAGGCTCTGGAAACACCATATATTTT.

The chain joins TRBV7-2 to TRBJ2-1; TRBD1 is a possible D gene (6 bases). The germline gives CDR1 SGHTA, CDR2 FQGNSA. The CDR3 consists of 15 residues. The V end was cut by 1 base, the J end by 5 bases, with 12 bases between. The CDR3 DNA reads as TGTGCCAGCAGCTTAGAACAGGGATGGAACAATGAGCAGTTCTTC. Its translation: CASSLEQGWNNEQFF. Complete variable domain (other parts from reference TRBV7-2 and TRBJ2-1): GAGVSQSPSNKVTEKGKDVELRCDPISGHTALYWYRQSLGQGLEFLIYFQGNSAPDKSGLPSDRFSAERTGGSVSTLTIQRTQQEDSAVYLCASSLEQGWNNEQFFGPGTRLTVL.

The chain employs TRBV19 and TRBJ2-7; 7 bases are a match to TRBD2. The length of the CDR3 is 14 residues. J gave up 3 bases and V 5 bases, and 7 bases lay outside the gene matches. The germline CDR1 and CDR2 sequences are LNHDA and SQIVND (reference sequence). CDR3 coding DNA: TGTGCCAGTAGTCCCGCTGGCGGGGGCTACGAGCAGTACTTC. Its protein is CASSPAGGGYEQYF.

This clone is judged medium-sized (0.01 to 0.1%). The chain is built from TRBV10-3 and TRBJ1-4; no reliable D call. V was cut by 3 bases and J by 4 bases, with 6 bases left in between. The CDR3 covers 13 residues. CDR1 and CDR2 (germline): ENHRY, SYGVKD. This CDR3 is CAISEQINEKLFF. DNA of the CDR3: TGTGCCATCAGTGAACAGATTAATGAAAAACTGTTTTTT.